The 4 T cell receptor beta chains given below trace back to one sample, sequenced in a study of neurological immune-mediated disorders. TCRdb analysed the 5' RACE reads with MiXCR anew, one entry per CDR3 protein. The table has 48,000 or so distinct CDR3 sequences, around 10% seen once. The specimen sequenced was PBMCs. These receptors all come from a woman in her forties with HTLV-1-associated myelopathy (HAM/TSP).

This clonotype was recorded at least ten times. The chain recombines TRBV24-1 with TRBJ1-1; D is uncertain. The CDR3 length is 12 residues. Trimming removed 6 bases at V and 1 base at J, with 5 bases between. Germline V gene sequence: CDR1 KGHDR, CDR2 SFDVKD. CDR3 nucleotide sequence: TGTGCCACCAGTTCCCGGAACACTGAAGCTTTCTTT. Translated: CATSSRNTEAFF.

Ten or more counts support this clonotype. The genes are TRBV3-1 and TRBJ1-5; unclear D gene. V lost 1 base, J lost 1 base, and 8 bases lay in between. This CDR3 region has 15 residues. The germline V gene has CDR1 LGHDT and CDR2 YNNKEL (reference sequence). In nucleotides, the CDR3 is TGTGCCAGCAGCCAAGGGGGTAGGAGCAATCAGCCCCAGCATTTT. Translation gives CASSQGGRSNQPQHF.

CDR3 sequence: CASSQDKEESSYNETFF. As DNA, the CDR3 is TGCGCCAGCAGCCAAGATAAAGAGGAGAGCTCCTACAATGAGACGTTCTTC. V and J are TRBV4-1 and TRBJ2-1; D is unresolved. This CDR3 comprises 17 residues. Trimming pared 0 bases from V and 15 bases from J, leaving 27 bases between. Germline assignment: CDR1 MGHRA and CDR2 YSYEKL.

This clonotype was seen repeatedly, ten times or more. The chain combines TRBV7-2 with TRBJ2-1; unclear D gene. Germline assignment: CDR1 SGHTA and CDR2 FQGNSA. The CDR3 loop spans 12 amino acids. V shed 5 bases and J shed 7 bases, with 9 bases lying between them. The CDR3 nucleotides read TGTGCCAGCAGCCCTATTCGTAATGAGCAGTTCTTC. It yields the protein CASSPIRNEQFF.